This TCR beta chain is from a study of blood T cells in healthy people across ages. Study results and caveats: Across samples, TCR beta diversity tracked strongly with naive T cell percentage. Older age coincided with a roughly linear decline in TCR beta diversity per million T cells. More naive CD4+ cells and higher diversity marked long-lived donors relative to aged donors.

It was with a sample-barcoded 5' primer and a J-beta primer mix that a second PCR of about 7 to 12 cycles was run. TCRdb re-derived calls from the 5' RACE reads in MiXCR, one entry per CDR3 protein. The data hold around 1,000,000 distinct CDR3 sequences, with approximately 38% observed a single time. V lost 0 bases to trimming and J lost 4 bases; unmatched junction nucleotides: 5. Per germline, CDR1 LGHNA and CDR2 YNFKEQ. This CDR3 spans 15 amino acids. This clonotype came up a few times. Its antigen remains unidentified. The sequenced sample consisted of blood. The receptor was isolated from a man between 18 and 35 years old in good health. The chain employs TRBV4-2 and TRBJ1-2, with 7 bases identical to TRBD1. The CDR3, as DNA: TGTGCCAGCAGCCAAGATTGGGACAGCCCCTATGGCTACACCTTC. Translating gives CASSQDWDSPYGYTF.